The T cell receptor beta chain under discussion was sequenced for a study of control samples from healthy donors and cancer patients. Measured with immunoSEQ multiplex PCR; TCRdb has only the in-frame clones, and not every one. The sample yields about 94,000 clones, 90% seen once. The CDR3 is 14 amino acids. Between the trimmed V and J ends, which lost 0 bases and 5 bases, there was a span of 9 bases. Looked up from germline, CDR1 is SGHKS and CDR2 is YYEKEE (reference sequence). This clone appeared a few times. The chain combines TRBV5-5 with TRBJ1-5, with D hard to call. This receptor was identified in a woman aged 18-29 years in good health. The sample taken for sequencing was blood. CDR3 loop: CASSLDSAYQPQHF. For the CDR3, the DNA is TGTGCCAGCAGCTTGGATTCCGCGTATCAGCCCCAGCATTTT.